This T cell receptor beta chain derives from a study of cytomegalovirus exposure and HLA in healthy donors. The PCR contained 60 Vbeta and 13 Jbeta primers. Clones were sequenced by immunoSEQ multiplex PCR, and TCRdb holds only the in-frame ones, with some missing. The sample lists about 62,000 clones, more than 70% occurring once. The TCR sequence derives from a man between 18 and 35 years old in good health and CMV-seronegative. The sequencing input was PBMCs.

CDR3 in DNA: TGTGCCAGCAGCCCCCAGGGGAGCACCGGGGAGCTGTTTTTT. It yields the protein CASSPQGSTGELFF. The chain combines TRBV7-3 with TRBJ2-2, with D possibly TRBD1 on 6 matching bases. The V gene's germline CDR1 is SGHTA and CDR2 FQGTGA. This CDR3 has 14 residues. V dropped 5 bases and J dropped 4 bases, with 11 bases sitting between them. Looking up the rest from reference TRBV7-3 and TRBJ2-2 gives the full variable domain: GAGVSQTPSNKVTEKGKYVELRCDPISGHTALYWYRQSLGQGPEFLIYFQGTGAADDSGLPNDRFFAVRPEGSVSTLKIQRTERGDSAVYLCASSPQGSTGELFFGEGSRLTVL.